The 21 T cell receptor beta chains reported below all come from one sample, sequenced in a study of shared clonotypes between healthy human individuals. Terminally differentiated effector memory CD45RA+ cells were left out of the naive CD8 fraction, which was CD45RO-negative and positively selected for CCR7. Sequenced by immunoSEQ multiplex PCR; TCRdb stores in-frame clones only, minus some. Here the sample spans around 1.9 million clones, 85% to 95% being singletons. The sequenced sample was naive CD8+ T cells from PBMCs. Every receptor here comes from a man aged 18 to 29 in good health. Some clones in this sample may be carry-over from other donors' samples.

The table lists this clone with a count of one. The sample has other DNA sequences that encode this CDR3 too. This chain links TRBV28 with TRBJ2-7; possibly TRBD2 for D (5 bases). This CDR3 contains 13 residues. Germline lookup yields CDR1 MDHEN and CDR2 SYDVKM. The ends were cut back, 2 bases at V and 2 bases at J, with 7 bases in the middle. The CDR3 nucleotides read TGTGCCAGCAGTTTAGGGAGTACCTACGAGCAGTACTTC. This gives the protein CASSLGSTYEQYF.

This clone was seen a single time. This chain uses TRBV19 with TRBJ2-1, with 10 bases lining up with TRBD2. The CDR3 is made up of 15 amino acids. The ends lost 3 bases at V and 10 bases at J; junction bases unmatched: 9. Germline CDR1 reads LNHDA; CDR2 reads SQIVND (reference sequence). CDR3 sequence (DNA): TGTGCCAGTAGTATTTCAAATAGCGGGAGGCCAGAGCAGTTCTTC. Translated, it gives CASSISNSGRPEQFF.

This clone was counted once. The chain combines TRBV9 with TRBJ2-1; 12 bases are shared with TRBD2. CDR3 size: 16 residues. Trimming at V came to 2 bases and at J to 10 bases, leaving 10 bases not matched to a gene. Germline V gene data show CDR1 as SGDLS and CDR2 as YYNGEE. DNA for the CDR3: TGTGCCAGCAGCGTCGAAGGACTAGCGGGACGAACCGAGCAGTTCTTC. Protein: CASSVEGLAGRTEQFF.

V and J are TRBV5-8 and TRBJ2-7; weak D call: TRBD2 (6 bases). CDR3 size: 15 residues. CDR1 SGHTS and CDR2 YDEGEE come from the germline V gene. V gave up 0 bases and J gave up 5 bases, with 15 bases separating them. The CDR3 protein is CASSLASGGVHEQYF. DNA for the CDR3: TGTGCCAGCAGCTTGGCCTCAGGAGGGGTGCACGAGCAGTACTTC.

V is TRBV10-3 and J is TRBJ2-3, with D perhaps matching TRBD1 (5 bases). The CDR3 contains 21 residues. The germline CDR1 and CDR2 sequences are ENHRY and SYGVKD. V shed 0 bases and J shed 7 bases, with 32 bases lying between them. The CDR3 DNA is TGTGCCATCAGTGAGTCGACGTTTGGGGCCCACTTGGACCCACACACGAATACGCAGTATTTT. This gives the protein CAISESTFGAHLDPHTNTQYF.

The chain employs TRBV7-2 and TRBJ1-4; D call uncertain. Trimming took 1 base from V and 7 from J, leaving 13 bases between them. The CDR3 covers 15 residues. Germline lookup yields CDR1 SGHTA and CDR2 FQGNSA. CDR3 sequence (DNA): TGTGCCAGCAGCTTAGTAGTTCGGGTGGGTGAAAAACTGTTTTTT. Translating it yields CASSLVVRVGEKLFF.

V is TRBV28 and J is TRBJ1-2, with D perhaps TRBD1 (6 bases). The V end was cut by 5 bases, the J end by 2 bases, with 18 bases between. The CDR3 loop spans 16 amino acids. Germline CDR1 reads MDHEN; CDR2 reads SYDVKM. CDR3 amino acids: CASSTTWEGGNYGYTF. Written as DNA, the CDR3 is TGTGCCAGCAGTACGACCTGGGAGGGGGGGAACTATGGCTACACCTTC.

Regarding this clone: Relative to the germline gene, one junction end is altered; a read error may explain this. This chain uses TRBV7-2 with TRBJ2-7; no definite D call. The germline CDR1 and CDR2 sequences are SGHTA and FQGNSA. The CDR3 extends over 13 amino acids. CDR3 in DNA: TGCGCCAGCAGCCAAGATCCGCGTTACGAGCAGTACTTC. It is translated as CASSQDPRYEQYF.

This clone was seen only once. J is TRBJ1-2 and V is TRBV9; 12 nucleotides agree with TRBD1. This CDR3 comprises 19 residues. The J segment lost 1 base and the V segment lost 0 bases, leaving 10 bases of the junction unmatched. Germline CDR1 reads SGDLS; CDR2 reads YYNGEE. The CDR3 region has the DNA TGTGCCAGCAGCGTAGGTTTTGTTGGGACAGGGGGCGATAACTATGGCTACACCTTC. Its translation: CASSVGFVGTGGDNYGYTF.

The chain's CDR3 is CASSLSLGQGWPQHF. The DNA of the CDR3 is TGTGCCAGCAGTTTATCGTTGGGGCAGGGTTGGCCCCAGCATTTT. This chain links TRBV27 with TRBJ1-5, with D perhaps TRBD1 (5 bases). V gave up 0 bases and J gave up 9 bases, with 15 bases separating them. The V gene's germline CDR1 is MNHEY and CDR2 SMNVEV (reference sequence). This CDR3 has 15 amino acids.

V and J are TRBV4-1 and TRBJ2-7; no firm D call. V was trimmed by 0 bases and J by 0 bases, leaving 9 bases between them. From germline, CDR1 is MGHRA and CDR2 YSYEKL. The CDR3 runs 15 residues. The DNA for the CDR3 is TGCGCCAGCAGCCAAGATCCGGTGAGCTCCTACGAGCAGTACTTC. This codes for CASSQDPVSSYEQYF.

The chain uses TRBV5-4 and TRBJ2-7, with D maybe TRBD1 (6 bases). The V gene lost 3 bases and the J gene lost 7 bases, with 17 bases spanning the gap. The CDR3 is 14 amino acids. The germline V gene encodes CDR1 SGHNT and CDR2 YYREEE (reference sequence). In DNA form, the CDR3 reads TGTGCCAGCAGCTGGGACCAGGGGATAGGGGAGCAGTACTTC. Its protein is CASSWDQGIGEQYF.

The rearrangement links TRBV6-1 to TRBJ2-1; 8 bases line up with TRBD1. Germline CDR1 MNHNS, CDR2 SASEGT. Losses at the gene ends were 4 bases for V and 8 bases for J; bases not matched to a gene: 4. The CDR3 loop spans 13 amino acids. DNA of the CDR3: TGTGCCAGCAGTGTCCTCAGGGGGCATGAGCAGTTCTTC. Amino acids: CASSVLRGHEQFF.

This clone has a single count. The same CDR3 can be traced to other DNA sequences in this sample. The chain employs TRBV28 and TRBJ1-2, with 10 bases identical to TRBD1. The CDR3 is 13 amino acids. Germline V CDR1 and CDR2: MDHEN, SYDVKM. With V trimmed by 3 bases and J by 8 bases, 3 bases remained unmatched. In DNA, the CDR3 is TGTGCCAGCAGTTTCGGGACAGGGGTCGGCTACACCTTC. Translated: CASSFGTGVGYTF.

There are a few counts of this clone. This chain uses TRBV7-9 with TRBJ1-1; D not certain. The CDR3 length is 13 residues. V was clipped by 7 bases and J by 1 base, with 10 bases between them. Germline CDR1 reads SEHNR; CDR2 reads FQNEAQ (reference sequence). This chain's CDR3 is CASTSEWNTEAFF. DNA of the CDR3: TGTGCCAGCACTTCCGAGTGGAACACTGAAGCTTTCTTT.

The chain's CDR3 is CASSLLTNQPQHF. As DNA, the CDR3 is TGTGCCAGCAGTTTACTAACGAATCAGCCCCAGCATTTT. The gene calls are TRBV27 and TRBJ1-5; D not certain. Trimming cost V 2 bases and J 4 bases, with 6 bases left between them. Germline V gene data show CDR1 as MNHEY and CDR2 as SMNVEV (reference sequence). The CDR3 spans 13 residues.

This sequence joins TRBV28 and TRBJ1-2, with 9 bases that match TRBD1. This CDR3 spans 14 amino acids. Germline CDR1 reads MDHEN; CDR2 reads SYDVKM. The junction had 2 bases not matched to a gene; V was cut back by 5 bases and J by 1 base. CDR3 residues: CASSTGGFNYGYTF. The CDR3, as DNA: TGTGCCAGCAGTACAGGGGGCTTTAACTATGGCTACACCTTC.

This CDR3 is CASSARGGAGETQYF. Written as DNA, the CDR3 is TGTGCCAGCAGCGCCCGGGGAGGGGCGGGGGAGACCCAGTACTTC. J is TRBJ2-5 and V is TRBV9; TRBD2 matches at 7 bases. The J segment lost 5 bases and the V segment lost 3 bases, leaving 10 bases of the junction unmatched. Germline V lookup: CDR1 SGDLS, CDR2 YYNGEE. The CDR3 is 15 amino acids.

V gene TRBV11-2 combines with J gene TRBJ1-2; possible D gene TRBD1, 5 bases. CDR1 is SGHAT, CDR2 FQNNGV, per germline. This CDR3 is 13 amino acids long. Between the trimmed V and J ends, which lost 4 bases and 4 bases, there was a span of 10 bases. In DNA form, the CDR3 reads TGTGCCAGCAGCTCCGAGGGGTTCTATGGCTACACCTTC. This sequence encodes CASSSEGFYGYTF. Combining the CDR3 with reference TRBV11-2 and TRBJ1-2 gives the whole variable domain EAGVAQSPRYKIIEKRQSVAFWCNPISGHATLYWYQQILGQGPKLLIQFQNNGVVDDSQLPKDRFSAERLKGVDSTLKIQPAKLEDSAVYLCASSSEGFYGYTFGSGTRLTVV.

As concerns this clone: Within the sample, other DNA sequences also encode this same CDR3. The chain carries TRBV19 and TRBJ2-3; 14 nucleotides line up with TRBD2. The V segment lost 3 bases and the J segment 5 bases; nucleotides outside the gene matches: 1. The CDR3 has 15 residues. Germline assignment: CDR1 LNHDA and CDR2 SQIVND (reference sequence). This CDR3 reads CASSIGTSGRDTQYF. CDR3 nucleotides: TGTGCCAGTAGTATCGGGACTAGCGGGAGAGATACGCAGTATTTT.

This clone is a singleton in its sample. The chain recombines TRBV15 with TRBJ2-3; D gene unclear. V lost 5 bases and J 0 bases, leaving 6 bases between the germline ends. Germline CDR1 is LNHNV and CDR2 is YYDKDF (reference sequence). This CDR3 has 13 amino acids. CDR3 sequence: CATSFGSTDTQYF. CDR3 coding DNA: TGTGCCACCAGCTTCGGGAGCACAGATACGCAGTATTTT.